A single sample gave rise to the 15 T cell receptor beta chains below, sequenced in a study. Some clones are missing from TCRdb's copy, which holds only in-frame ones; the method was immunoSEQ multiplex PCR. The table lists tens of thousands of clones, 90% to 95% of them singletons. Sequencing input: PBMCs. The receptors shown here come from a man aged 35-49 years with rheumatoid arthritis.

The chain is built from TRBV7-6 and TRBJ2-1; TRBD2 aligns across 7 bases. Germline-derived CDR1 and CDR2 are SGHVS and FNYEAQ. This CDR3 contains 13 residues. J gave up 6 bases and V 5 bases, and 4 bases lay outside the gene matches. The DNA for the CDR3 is TGTGCCAGCAGCCTAGGCGGGAGCAATGAGCAGTTCTTC. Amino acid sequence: CASSLGGSNEQFF.

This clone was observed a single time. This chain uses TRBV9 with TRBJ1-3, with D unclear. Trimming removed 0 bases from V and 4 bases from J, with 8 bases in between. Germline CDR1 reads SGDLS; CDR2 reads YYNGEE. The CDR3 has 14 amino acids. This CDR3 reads CASSVAEQGNTIYF. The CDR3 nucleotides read TGTGCCAGCAGCGTAGCCGAACAGGGAAACACCATATATTTT.

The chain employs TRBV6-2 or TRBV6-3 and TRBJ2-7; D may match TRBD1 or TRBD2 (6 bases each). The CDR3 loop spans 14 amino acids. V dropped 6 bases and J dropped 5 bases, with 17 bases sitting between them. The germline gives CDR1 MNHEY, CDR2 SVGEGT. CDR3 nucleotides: TGTGCCAGCAGCCCCAACCGGGGGCGCGACGAGCAGTACTTC. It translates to CASSPNRGRDEQYF.

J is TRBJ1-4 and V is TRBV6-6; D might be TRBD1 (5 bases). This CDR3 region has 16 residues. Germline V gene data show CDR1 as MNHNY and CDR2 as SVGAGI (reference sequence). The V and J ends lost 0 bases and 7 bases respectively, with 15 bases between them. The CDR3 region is CASSYSSRDLGEKLFF. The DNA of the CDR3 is TGTGCCAGCAGTTACTCGTCTAGGGACTTGGGTGAAAAACTGTTTTTT.

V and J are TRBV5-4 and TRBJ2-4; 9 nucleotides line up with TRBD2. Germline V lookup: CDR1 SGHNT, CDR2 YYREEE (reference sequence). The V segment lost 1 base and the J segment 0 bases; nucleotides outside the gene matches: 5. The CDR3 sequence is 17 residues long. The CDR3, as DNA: TGTGCCAGCAGCTTGAATCGCGGGAGGGTAGCCAAAAACATTCAGTACTTC. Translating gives CASSLNRGRVAKNIQYF.

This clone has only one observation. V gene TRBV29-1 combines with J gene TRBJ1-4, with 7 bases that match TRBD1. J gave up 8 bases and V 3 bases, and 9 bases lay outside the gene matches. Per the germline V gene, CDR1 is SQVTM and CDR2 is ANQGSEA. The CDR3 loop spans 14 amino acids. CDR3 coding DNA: TGCAGCGTTGAGGGTGACAGGGCCGAAGAAAAACTGTTTTTT. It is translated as CSVEGDRAEEKLFF.

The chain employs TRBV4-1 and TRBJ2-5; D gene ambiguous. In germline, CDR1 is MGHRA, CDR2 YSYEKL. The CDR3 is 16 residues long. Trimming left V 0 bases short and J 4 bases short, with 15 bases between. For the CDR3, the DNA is TGCGCCAGCAGCCAAGAATGGGGAATAGGAGCAGAGACCCAGTACTTC. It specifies CASSQEWGIGAETQYF.

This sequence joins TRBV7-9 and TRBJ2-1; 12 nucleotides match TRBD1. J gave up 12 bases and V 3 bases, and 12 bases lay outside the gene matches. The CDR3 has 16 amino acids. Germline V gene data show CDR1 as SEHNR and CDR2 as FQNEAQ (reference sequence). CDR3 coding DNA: TGTGCCAGCAGCTTGAAAGCCGGGACAGGGGGCGAGGGGCAGTTCTTC. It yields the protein CASSLKAGTGGEGQFF. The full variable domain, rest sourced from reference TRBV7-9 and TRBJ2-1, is DTGVSQNPRHKITKRGQNVTFRCDPISEHNRLYWYRQTLGQGPEFLTYFQNEAQLEKSRLLSDRFSAERPKGSFSTLEIQRTEQGDSAMYLCASSLKAGTGGEGQFFGPGTRLTVL.

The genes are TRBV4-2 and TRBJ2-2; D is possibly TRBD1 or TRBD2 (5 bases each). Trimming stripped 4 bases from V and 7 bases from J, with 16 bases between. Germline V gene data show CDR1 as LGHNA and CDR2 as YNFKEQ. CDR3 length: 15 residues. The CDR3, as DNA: TGTGCCAGCAGCCGGGTTAGGGACCTTGGCGGGGAGCTGTTTTTT. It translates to CASSRVRDLGGELFF.

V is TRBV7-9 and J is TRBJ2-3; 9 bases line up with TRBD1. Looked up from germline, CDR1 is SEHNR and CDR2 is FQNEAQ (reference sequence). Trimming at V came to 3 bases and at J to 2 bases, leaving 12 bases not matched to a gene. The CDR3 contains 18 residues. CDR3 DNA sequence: TGTGCCAGCAGCTTCACAGGGGGCCATTTACCACACACAGATACGCAGTATTTT. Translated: CASSFTGGHLPHTDTQYF.

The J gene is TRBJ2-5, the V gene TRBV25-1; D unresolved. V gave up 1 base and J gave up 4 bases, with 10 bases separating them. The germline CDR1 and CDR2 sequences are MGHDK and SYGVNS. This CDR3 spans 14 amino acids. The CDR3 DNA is TGTGCCAGCAGTGAATCCATTTCAGGAGAGACCCAGTACTTC. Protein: CASSESISGETQYF.

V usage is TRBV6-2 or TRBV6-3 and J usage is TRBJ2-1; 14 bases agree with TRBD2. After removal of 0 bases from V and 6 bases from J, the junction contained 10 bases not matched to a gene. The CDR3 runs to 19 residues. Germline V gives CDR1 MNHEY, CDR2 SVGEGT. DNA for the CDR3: TGTGCCAGCAGTTACTCTCTAGGGACTAGCGGGAGAAGGGCCAATGAGCAGTTCTTC. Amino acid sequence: CASSYSLGTSGRRANEQFF.

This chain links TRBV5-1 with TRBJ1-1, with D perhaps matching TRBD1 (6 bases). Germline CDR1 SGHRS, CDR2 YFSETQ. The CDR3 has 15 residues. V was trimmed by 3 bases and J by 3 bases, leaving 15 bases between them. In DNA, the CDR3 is TGCGCCAGCAGCTCAGGGCACAGGGCTCACACTGAAGCTTTCTTT. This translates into CASSSGHRAHTEAFF. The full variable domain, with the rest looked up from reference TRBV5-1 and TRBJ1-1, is KAGVTQTPRYLIKTRGQQVTLSCSPISGHRSVSWYQQTPGQGLQFLFEYFSETQRNKGNFPGRFSGRQFSNSRSEMNVSTLELGDSALYLCASSSGHRAHTEAFFGQGTRLTVV.

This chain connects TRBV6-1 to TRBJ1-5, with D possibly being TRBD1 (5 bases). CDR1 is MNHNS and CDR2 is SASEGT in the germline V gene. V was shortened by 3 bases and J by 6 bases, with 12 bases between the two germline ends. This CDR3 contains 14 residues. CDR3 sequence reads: CASSDGGLGQPQHF. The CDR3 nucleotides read TGTGCCAGCAGTGACGGGGGTCTGGGTCAGCCCCAGCATTTT.

The DNA for the CDR3 is TGTGCCAGCAGCCCGTCGAGGGGGGCCGGGAGAGATACGCAGTATTTT. Translating it yields CASSPSRGAGRDTQYF. This rearrangement joins TRBV9 to TRBJ2-3, with D perhaps being TRBD1 or TRBD2 (6 bases each). Germline V gives CDR1 SGDLS, CDR2 YYNGEE. V was trimmed by 4 bases and J by 5 bases, leaving 20 bases between them. The CDR3 covers 16 residues.